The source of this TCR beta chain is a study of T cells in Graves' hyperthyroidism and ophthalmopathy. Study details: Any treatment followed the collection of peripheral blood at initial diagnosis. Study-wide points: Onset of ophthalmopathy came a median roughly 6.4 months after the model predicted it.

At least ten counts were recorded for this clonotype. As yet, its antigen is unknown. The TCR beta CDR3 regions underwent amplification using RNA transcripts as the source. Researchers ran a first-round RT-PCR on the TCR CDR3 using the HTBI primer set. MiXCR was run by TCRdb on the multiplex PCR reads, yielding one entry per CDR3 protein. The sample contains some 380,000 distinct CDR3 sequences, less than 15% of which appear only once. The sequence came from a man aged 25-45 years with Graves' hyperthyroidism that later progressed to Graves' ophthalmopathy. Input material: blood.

The CDR3 reads CASSVDGDTEAFF. The CDR3 DNA reads TGTGCCAGCAGCGTTGACGGTGACACTGAAGCTTTCTTT. This rearrangement joins TRBV7-9 to TRBJ1-1; D gene unclear. Trimming pared 5 bases from V and 3 bases from J, leaving 10 bases between. Germline V gene lookup returns CDR1 SEHNR and CDR2 FQNEAQ (reference sequence). The CDR3 consists of 13 residues.